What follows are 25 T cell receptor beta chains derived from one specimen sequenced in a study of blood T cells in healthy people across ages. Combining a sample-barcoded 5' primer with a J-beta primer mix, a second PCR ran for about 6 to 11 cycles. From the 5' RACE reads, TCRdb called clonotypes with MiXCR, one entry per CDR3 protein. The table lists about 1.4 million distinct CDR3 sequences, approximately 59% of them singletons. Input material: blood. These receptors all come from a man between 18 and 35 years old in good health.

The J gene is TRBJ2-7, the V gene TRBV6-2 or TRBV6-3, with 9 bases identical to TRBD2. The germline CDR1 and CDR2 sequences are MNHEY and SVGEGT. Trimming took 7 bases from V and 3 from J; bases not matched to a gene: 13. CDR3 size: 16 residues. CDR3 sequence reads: CASTPGRLAEYYEQYF. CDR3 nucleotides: TGTGCCAGCACCCCAGGAAGACTAGCGGAGTACTACGAGCAGTACTTC.

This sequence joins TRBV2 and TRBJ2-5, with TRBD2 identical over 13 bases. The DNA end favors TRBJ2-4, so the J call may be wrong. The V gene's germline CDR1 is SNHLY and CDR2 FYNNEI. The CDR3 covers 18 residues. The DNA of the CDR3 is TGTGCCAGCACCAGACTAGCGGGAGGTGGGTTTGACAAAAACATTCAGTACTTC. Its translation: CASTRLAGGGFDKNIQYF.

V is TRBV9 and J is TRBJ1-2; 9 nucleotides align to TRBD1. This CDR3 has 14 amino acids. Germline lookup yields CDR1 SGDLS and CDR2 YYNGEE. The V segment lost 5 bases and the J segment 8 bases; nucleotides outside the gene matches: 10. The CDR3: CASSGGQGEGGYTF. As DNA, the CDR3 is TGTGCCAGCAGTGGGGGACAGGGAGAAGGGGGCTACACCTTC. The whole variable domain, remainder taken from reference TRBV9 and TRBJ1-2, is DSGVTQTPKHLITATGQRVTLRCSPRSGDLSVYWYQQSLDQGLQFLIQYYNGEERAKGNILERFSAQQFPDLHSELNLSSLELGDSALYFCASSGGQGEGGYTFGSGTRLTVV.

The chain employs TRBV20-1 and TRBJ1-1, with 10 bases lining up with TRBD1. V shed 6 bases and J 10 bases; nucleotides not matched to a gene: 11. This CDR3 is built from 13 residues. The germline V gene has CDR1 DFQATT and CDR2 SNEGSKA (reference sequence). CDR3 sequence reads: CSAQPPGDRGAFF. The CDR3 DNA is TGCAGTGCCCAACCTCCTGGGGACAGGGGAGCTTTCTTT.

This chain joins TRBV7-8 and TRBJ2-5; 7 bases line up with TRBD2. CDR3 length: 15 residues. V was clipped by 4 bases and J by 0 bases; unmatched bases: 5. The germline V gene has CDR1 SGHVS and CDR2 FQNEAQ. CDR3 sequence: CASSSHGTNQETQYF. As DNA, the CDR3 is TGTGCCAGCAGCTCCCACGGGACTAACCAAGAGACCCAGTACTTC.

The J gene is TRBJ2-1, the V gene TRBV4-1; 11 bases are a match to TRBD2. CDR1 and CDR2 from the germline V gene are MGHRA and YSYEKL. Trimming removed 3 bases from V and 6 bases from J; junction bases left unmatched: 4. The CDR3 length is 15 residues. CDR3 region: CASSHLLAGVNEQFF. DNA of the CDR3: TGCGCCAGCAGCCACCTACTAGCGGGAGTCAATGAGCAGTTCTTC.

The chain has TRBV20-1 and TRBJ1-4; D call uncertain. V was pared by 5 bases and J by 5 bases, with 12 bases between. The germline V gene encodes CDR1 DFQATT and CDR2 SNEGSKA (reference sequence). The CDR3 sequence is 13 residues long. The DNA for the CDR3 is TGCAGTGCTTTGGCACCTACCAATGAAAAACTGTTTTTT. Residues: CSALAPTNEKLFF.

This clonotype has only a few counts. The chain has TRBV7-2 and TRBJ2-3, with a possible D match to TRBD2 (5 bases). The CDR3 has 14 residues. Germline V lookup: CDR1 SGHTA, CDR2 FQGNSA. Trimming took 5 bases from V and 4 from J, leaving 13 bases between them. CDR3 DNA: TGTGCCAGCAGCCCAAGCGCGGGTTCAGATACGCAGTATTTT. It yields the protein CASSPSAGSDTQYF.

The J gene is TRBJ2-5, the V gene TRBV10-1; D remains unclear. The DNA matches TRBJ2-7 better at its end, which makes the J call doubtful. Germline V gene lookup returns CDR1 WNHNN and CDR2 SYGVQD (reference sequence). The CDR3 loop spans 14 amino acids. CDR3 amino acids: CASSEDPQVYEQYF. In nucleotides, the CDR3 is TGCGCCAGCAGTGAGGACCCTCAGGTCTACGAGCAGTACTTC.

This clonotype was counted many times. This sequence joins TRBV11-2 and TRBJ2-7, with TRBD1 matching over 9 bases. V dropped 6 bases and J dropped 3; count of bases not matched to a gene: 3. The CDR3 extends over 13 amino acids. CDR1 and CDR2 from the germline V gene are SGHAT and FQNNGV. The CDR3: CASSSTGGYEQYF. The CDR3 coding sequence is TGTGCCAGCAGTTCGACAGGGGGCTACGAGCAGTACTTC. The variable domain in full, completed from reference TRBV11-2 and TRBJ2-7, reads EAGVAQSPRYKIIEKRQSVAFWCNPISGHATLYWYQQILGQGPKLLIQFQNNGVVDDSQLPKDRFSAERLKGVDSTLKIQPAKLEDSAVYLCASSSTGGYEQYFGPGTRLTVT.

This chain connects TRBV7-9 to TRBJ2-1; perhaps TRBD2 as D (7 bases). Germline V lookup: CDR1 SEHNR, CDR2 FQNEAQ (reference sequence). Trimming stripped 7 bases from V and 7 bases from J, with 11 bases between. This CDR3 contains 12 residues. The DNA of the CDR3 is TGTGCCAGCAACGCGGGGGCTAATGAGCAGTTCTTC. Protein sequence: CASNAGANEQFF.

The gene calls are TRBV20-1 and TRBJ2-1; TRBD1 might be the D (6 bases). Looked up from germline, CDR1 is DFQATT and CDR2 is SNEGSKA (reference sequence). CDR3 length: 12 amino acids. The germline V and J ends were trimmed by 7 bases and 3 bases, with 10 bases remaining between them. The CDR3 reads CSVRQDYNEQFF. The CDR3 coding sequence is TGCAGTGTTCGACAGGACTACAATGAGCAGTTCTTC.

This chain's CDR3 is CASSRERHGPTNEKLFF. The CDR3 DNA sequence: TGTGCCAGCAGCCGAGAGAGACATGGCCCAACTAATGAAAAACTGTTTTTT. V gene TRBV14 combines with J gene TRBJ1-4; D ambiguous. V lost 4 bases to trimming and J lost 0 bases, with 15 bases between them. The germline CDR1 and CDR2 sequences are SGHDN and FVKESK. The CDR3 spans 17 residues.

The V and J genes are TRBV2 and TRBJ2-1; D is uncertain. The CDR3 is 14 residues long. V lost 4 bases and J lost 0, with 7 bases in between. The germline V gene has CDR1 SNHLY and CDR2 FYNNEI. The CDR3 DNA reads TGTGCCAGCAGTGTTGTCACCTCCTACAATGAGCAGTTCTTC. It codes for CASSVVTSYNEQFF. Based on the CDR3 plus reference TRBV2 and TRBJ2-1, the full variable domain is EPEVTQTPSHQVTQMGQEVILRCVPISNHLYFYWYRQILGQKVEFLVSFYNNEISEKSEIFDDQFSVERPDGSNFTLKIRSTKLEDSAMYFCASSVVTSYNEQFFGPGTRLTVL.

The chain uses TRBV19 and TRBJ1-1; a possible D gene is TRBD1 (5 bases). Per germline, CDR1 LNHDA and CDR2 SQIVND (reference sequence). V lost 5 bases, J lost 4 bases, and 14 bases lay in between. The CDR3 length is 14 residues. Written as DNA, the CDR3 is TGTGCCAGTAGTGGGGACGGCGGACTCACTGAAGCTTTCTTT. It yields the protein CASSGDGGLTEAFF.

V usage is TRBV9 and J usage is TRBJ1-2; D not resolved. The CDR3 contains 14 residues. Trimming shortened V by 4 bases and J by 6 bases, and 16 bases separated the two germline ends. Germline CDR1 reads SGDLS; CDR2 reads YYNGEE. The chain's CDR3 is CASSSRGEAHGYTF. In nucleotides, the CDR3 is TGTGCCAGCAGCTCGAGAGGTGAGGCTCATGGCTACACCTTC.

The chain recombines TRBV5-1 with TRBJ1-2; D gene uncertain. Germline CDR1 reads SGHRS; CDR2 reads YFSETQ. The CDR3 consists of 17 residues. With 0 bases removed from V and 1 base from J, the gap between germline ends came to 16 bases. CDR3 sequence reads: CASSLASRAGSNYGYTF. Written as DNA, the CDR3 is TGCGCCAGCAGCTTGGCCAGTAGGGCAGGAAGTAACTATGGCTACACCTTC. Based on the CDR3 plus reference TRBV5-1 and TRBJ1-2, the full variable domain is KAGVTQTPRYLIKTRGQQVTLSCSPISGHRSVSWYQQTPGQGLQFLFEYFSETQRNKGNFPGRFSGRQFSNSRSEMNVSTLELGDSALYLCASSLASRAGSNYGYTFGSGTRLTVV.

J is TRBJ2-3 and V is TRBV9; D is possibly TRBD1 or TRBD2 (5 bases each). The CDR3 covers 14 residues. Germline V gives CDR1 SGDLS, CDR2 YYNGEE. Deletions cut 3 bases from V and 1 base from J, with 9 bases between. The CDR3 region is CASSDGTRTDTQYF. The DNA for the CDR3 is TGTGCCAGCAGCGACGGGACGCGCACAGATACGCAGTATTTT.

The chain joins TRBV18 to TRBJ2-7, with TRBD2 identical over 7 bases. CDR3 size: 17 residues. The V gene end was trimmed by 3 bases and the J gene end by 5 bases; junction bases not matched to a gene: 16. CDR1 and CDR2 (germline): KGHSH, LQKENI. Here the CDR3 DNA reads TGTGCCAGCTCACCCCGGGGGGAGAGGATTAGTTTCGACGAGCAGTACTTC. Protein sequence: CASSPRGERISFDEQYF.

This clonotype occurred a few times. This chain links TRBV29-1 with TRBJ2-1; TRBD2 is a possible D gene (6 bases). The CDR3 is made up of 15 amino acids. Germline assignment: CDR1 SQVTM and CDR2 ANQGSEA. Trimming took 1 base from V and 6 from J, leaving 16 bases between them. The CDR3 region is CSVEVPGRTPNEQFF. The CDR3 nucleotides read TGCAGCGTTGAAGTTCCAGGGAGGACTCCCAATGAGCAGTTCTTC.

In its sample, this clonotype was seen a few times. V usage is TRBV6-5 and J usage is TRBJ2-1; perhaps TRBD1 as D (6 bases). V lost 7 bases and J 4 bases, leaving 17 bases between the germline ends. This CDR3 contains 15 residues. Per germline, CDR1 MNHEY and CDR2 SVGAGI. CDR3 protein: CASKDRTRNYNEQFF. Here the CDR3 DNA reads TGTGCCAGCAAAGACAGGACCCGGAATTACAATGAGCAGTTCTTC.

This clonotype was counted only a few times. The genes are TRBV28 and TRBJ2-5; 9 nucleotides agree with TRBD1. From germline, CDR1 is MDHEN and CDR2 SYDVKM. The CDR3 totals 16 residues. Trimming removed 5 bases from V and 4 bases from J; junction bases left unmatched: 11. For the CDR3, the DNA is TGTGCCAGCAGTCCCCTGGGACAGGGTTTTCGAGAGACCCAGTACTTC. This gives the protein CASSPLGQGFRETQYF.

DNA of the CDR3: TGTGCCAGCAGCCAGCTCCGGGACGCGAGCTACGAGCAGTACTTC. Its protein product is CASSQLRDASYEQYF. The chain combines TRBV4-2 with TRBJ2-7; D is tentatively TRBD1 or TRBD2 (5 bases each). Trimming left V 3 bases short and J 3 bases short, with 15 bases between. The CDR3 covers 15 residues. Per the germline V gene, CDR1 is LGHNA and CDR2 is YNFKEQ.

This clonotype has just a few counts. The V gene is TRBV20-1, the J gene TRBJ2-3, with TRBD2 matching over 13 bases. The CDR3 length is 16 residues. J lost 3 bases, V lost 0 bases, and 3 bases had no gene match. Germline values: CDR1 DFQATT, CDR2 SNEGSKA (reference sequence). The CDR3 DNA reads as TGCAGTGCTAGAGATGCGACTAGCGGGAGGACAGATACGCAGTATTTT. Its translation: CSARDATSGRTDTQYF.

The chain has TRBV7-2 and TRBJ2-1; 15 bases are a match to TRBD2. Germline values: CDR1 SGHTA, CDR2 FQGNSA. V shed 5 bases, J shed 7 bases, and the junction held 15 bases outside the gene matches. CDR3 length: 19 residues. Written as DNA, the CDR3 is TGTGCCAGCAGCCCGCCGGGACTAGCGGGAGGACCGAGGGGGAATGAGCAGTTCTTC. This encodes CASSPPGLAGGPRGNEQFF. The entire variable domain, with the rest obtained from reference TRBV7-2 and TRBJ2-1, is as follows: GAGVSQSPSNKVTEKGKDVELRCDPISGHTALYWYRQSLGQGLEFLIYFQGNSAPDKSGLPSDRFSAERTGGSVSTLTIQRTQQEDSAVYLCASSPPGLAGGPRGNEQFFGPGTRLTVL.